This T cell receptor beta chain was profiled in a study of shared clonotypes between healthy human individuals (dated by TCRdb to 2019 to 2021). Regarding the research as a whole: The cohort included a few men and a couple of women between 18 and 49 years of age. Leukapheresis yielded between about 0.8 and 9.5 billion PBMCs per donor. Different laboratories and diverse techniques were used to prepare libraries and sequence TCR repertoires, to increase sequencing depth and limit assay-specific biases. For each donor, three plates each were used for CD4 naive and CD4 memory, two plates were used for CD8 naive, and one plate was used for CD8 memory. The study deeply sequenced blood TCR repertoires of 5 or 6 healthy adults to estimate repertoire size and the extent of clonotype sharing between individuals. The research as a whole found: Sampling was limited to blood, and TCR repertoires in tissue likely differ from TCR repertoires in blood. Pairwise subsampling led to the expectation that sequencing depth would affect the degree of clonotype sharing among donors. Compared with non-shared clonotypes, the clonotypes found in all four sorted-subset donors had higher generation probabilities. The genetic and exposure-history diversity represented was limited by the small number of donors. Around 5.4% of naive CD4, more than 3% of naive CD8, approximately 2% of memory CD4, and 0.35% to 0.5% of memory CD8 clonotypes were shared across a few donors. Rarefaction of sorted-subset datasets indicated incomplete sequencing despite the large sequencing depth. Naive subsets generally had larger estimated clonotype richness than memory subsets did.

As to this clone: The antigen it recognizes is unknown. No clone much larger than this one lies a single base away; base qualities are absent.

The donors were healthy, HIV-negative adults with no recently reported acute infections or vaccinations. Every donor was a Caucasian adult residing in Nashville, Tennessee, USA. CD8 memory samples combined magnetically selected CD45RO+ cells with CCR7-negative CD45RA+ effector memory (TemRA) cells. Blood was obtained by leukapheresis, after which PBMCs were separated by Ficoll-Histopaque density gradient centrifugation and cryopreserved in liquid nitrogen vapor phase. Analytical flow cytometry was used to check the purity and quantity of each magnetically sorted T cell population. From each sorted fraction, genomic DNA was isolated and quantified by UV absorbance on a Nanodrop 2000c. Using the deep immunoSEQ assay, TCR CDR3 regions were amplified from genomic DNA by multiplex PCR. Extracted genomic DNA from each cell subset was distributed evenly across all wells of several immunoSEQ 96-well plates, and each plate was treated as a replicate. For sorted subsets, roughly 200 ng of genomic DNA, equivalent to some 33,000 T cell genomes, went into each replicate PCR. The purified libraries were quantified using a Qubit 3.0 fluorometer, sized with a Bioanalyzer 2100, and then quantified again using the KAPA Library Quantification kit. Each immunoSEQ 96-well plate was sequenced on its own single-read 150-cycle Illumina NextSeq 550 flow cell. In the paper's pipeline: The immunoSEQ output contained only junctional sequences without quality scores, so filtering could not match that applied to full-length reads. Sequences were annotated with PyIR, a Python wrapper for IgBLAST v1.9, and V/J genes and CDR3 were assigned using IMGT germline references. Any read was removed if the V/J assignment was weak (E-value above 1e-6), the CDR3 was missing, or the read contained stop codons, out-of-frame junctions, or ambiguous translated residues. A V3J clonotype was defined by an identical inferred V gene, J gene, and CDR3 amino acid sequence. To compute the percentage overlap between repertoires, the number of shared unique clonotypes was divided by the size of the smaller repertoire. Repertoire richness was assessed with RTK rarefaction, the Chao1 estimator, and Recon v2.1 estimates of unobserved clonotypes. Generation probabilities for all TCRbeta clonotypes obtained by the gDNA method from a few donors were computed using OLGA. TCRdb carries this immuneACCESS record with in-frame sequences only. Its versions omit some clonotypes, under half of them owing to an unresolved V gene in the studies checked, with the rest unexplained. V and J calls and clone size are copied from that table; D and trimming were computed from the DNA. This sample has under 120,000 clones in its table, and 65% to 75% of those were observed once. In total, the top ten clones hold approximately 24% of the sample.

Taken from cysteine to phenylalanine, the CDR3 has 15 residues. This entry keeps only the CDR3 DNA: 45 bases, framed from base 1. The junction shows trimming of 1 base on V and 3 bases on J, plus 11 bases between the germline ends. The CDR1 and CDR2 encoded by the germline V gene are SGHDN and FVKESK. The receptor was isolated from a young woman in good health. This sequence uses TRBV14 and TRBJ2-3; no D gene can be assigned with confidence. Sequenced input: memory CD8+ T cells sorted from blood. Taken with the paper, the label for cell subset or site translates to: CD45RO+ cells pooled with CCR7-negative TemRA cells. Read as DNA, the sequence is TGTGCCAGCAGCCAAGTTCCGCGAAGGACAGATACGCAGTATTTT. Its protein reads: CASSQVPRRTDTQYF.